Shown below are 17 T cell receptor beta chains from a single sample sequenced in a study of T cells and copy number aberrations in small-cell lung cancer. Generated by immunoSEQ multiplex PCR, the TCRdb table keeps only in-frame clones and is missing some. The profile shows fewer than 9,500 clones, around 82% of them singletons. The sequenced sample was normal tissue next to the tumor. Source of these receptors: a woman aged 45-65 years with small cell lung cancer.

The V gene is TRBV28, the J gene TRBJ1-4; 8 bases agree with TRBD1. Germline V lookup: CDR1 MDHEN, CDR2 SYDVKM. The V segment lost 5 bases and the J segment 6 bases; nucleotides outside the gene matches: 2. CDR3 size: 13 residues. The CDR3 region is CASSQGADEKLFF. As DNA, the CDR3 is TGTGCCAGCAGTCAGGGGGCGGATGAAAAACTGTTTTTT.

J is TRBJ2-7 and V is TRBV30; tentatively, D is TRBD2 (6 bases). Germline V gene sequence: CDR1 GTSNPN, CDR2 SVGIG (reference sequence). CDR3 length: 12 residues. The V end was cut by 4 bases, the J end by 3 bases, with 10 bases between. In DNA, the CDR3 is TGTGCCTGGAAGCAGGGAGGCTACGAGCAGTACTTC. This encodes CAWKQGGYEQYF. Together with reference TRBV30 and TRBJ2-7, the CDR3 gives the full variable domain: SQTIHQWPATLVQPVGSPLSLECTVEGTSNPNLYWYRQAAGRGLQLLFYSVGIGQISSEVPQNLSASRPQDRQFILSSKKLLLSDSGFYLCAWKQGGYEQYFGPGTRLTVT.

The gene calls are TRBV2 and TRBJ2-3, with a tentative D call TRBD1 (5 bases). Trimming took 4 bases from V and 3 from J, leaving 20 bases between them. The CDR3 is 17 amino acids. Germline V gene sequence: CDR1 SNHLY, CDR2 FYNNEI. The CDR3 loop is CASSGSSGQELTDTQYF. DNA for the CDR3: TGTGCCAGCAGTGGCAGTTCAGGGCAGGAGCTGACAGATACGCAGTATTTT.

The chain combines TRBV19 with TRBJ1-2, with D possibly being TRBD1 (5 bases). Between the trimmed V and J ends, which lost 4 bases and 6 bases, there was a span of 15 bases. The CDR3 spans 14 residues. Germline V CDR1 and CDR2: LNHDA, SQIVND (reference sequence). This chain's CDR3 is CASSTDKWVDGYTF. For the CDR3, the DNA is TGTGCCAGTAGTACGGACAAGTGGGTGGATGGCTACACCTTC.

This chain uses TRBV7-2 with TRBJ2-7; unclear D gene. V was cut by 0 bases and J by 9 bases, with 9 bases left in between. The germline V gene has CDR1 SGHTA and CDR2 FQGNSA. The CDR3 consists of 12 residues. This chain's CDR3 is CASSLAMGRQYF. The DNA for the CDR3 is TGTGCCAGCAGCTTAGCGATGGGTCGGCAGTACTTC.

The chain couples TRBV11-1 to TRBJ2-3; perhaps TRBD2 as D (6 bases). The V gene lost 4 bases and the J gene lost 3 bases, with 17 bases spanning the gap. The germline V gene has CDR1 SGHAT and CDR2 FQDESV (reference sequence). The CDR3 sequence is 16 residues long. The CDR3, as DNA: TGTGCCAGCAGCTGGGGGGATGGTTCGGGAACAGATACGCAGTATTTT. Protein sequence: CASSWGDGSGTDTQYF.

The rearrangement links TRBV15 to TRBJ2-1, with D possibly TRBD2 on 5 matching bases. Per germline, CDR1 LNHNV and CDR2 YYDKDF (reference sequence). The V gene lost 1 base and the J gene lost 2 bases, with 12 bases spanning the gap. CDR3 length: 16 amino acids. The CDR3, as DNA: TGTGCCACCAGCAGAGCGGGGTCCCCTCCCTACAATGAGCAGTTCTTC. Protein: CATSRAGSPPYNEQFF.

This rearrangement joins TRBV30 to TRBJ2-3, with D maybe TRBD2 (6 bases). The germline V gene has CDR1 GTSNPN and CDR2 SVGIG (reference sequence). Trimming took 1 base from V and 2 from J, leaving 10 bases between them. CDR3 length: 14 amino acids. The CDR3 here is CAWSDGSNTDTQYF. The CDR3 DNA reads as TGTGCCTGGAGTGACGGGAGTAACACAGATACGCAGTATTTT.

This sequence joins TRBV7-3 and TRBJ2-3, with D unresolved. The CDR3 runs 13 residues. Looked up from germline, CDR1 is SGHTA and CDR2 is FQGTGA. The germline V and J ends were trimmed by 3 bases and 0 bases, with 4 bases remaining between them. The CDR3 reads CASSFLSTDTQYF. Written as DNA, the CDR3 is TGTGCCAGCAGCTTTCTTAGCACAGATACGCAGTATTTT.

V and J are TRBV11-3 and TRBJ2-1, with 14 bases that match TRBD2. Germline trimming cut 6 bases from V and 7 bases from J; bases unmatched to any gene: 5. The CDR3 has 15 amino acids. Germline CDR1 reads SGHNT; CDR2 reads YENEEA. For the CDR3, the DNA is TGTGCCAGCAGACAAGGGACTAGCGGGAGTAATGAGCAGTTCTTC. This translates into CASRQGTSGSNEQFF.

The genes are TRBV18 and TRBJ1-5, with TRBD1 matching over 9 bases. The CDR3 totals 14 residues. V gave up 5 bases and J gave up 8 bases; unmatched junction bases: 7. Germline V gene lookup returns CDR1 KGHSH and CDR2 LQKENI. The CDR3 reads CASSATGGQEPQHF. DNA of the CDR3: TGTGCCAGCTCAGCTACAGGGGGCCAGGAGCCCCAGCATTTT.

The chain joins TRBV2 to TRBJ1-1, with D perhaps TRBD1 (6 bases). The V end was cut by 7 bases, the J end by 3 bases, with 15 bases between. Germline V gene data show CDR1 as SNHLY and CDR2 as FYNNEI. The CDR3 contains 14 residues. The CDR3 here is CASTEDRRDTEAFF. CDR3 coding DNA: TGTGCCAGCACAGAAGACAGGCGGGACACTGAAGCTTTCTTT.

This chain connects TRBV7-2 to TRBJ2-1; 13 positions agree with TRBD2. CDR1 SGHTA and CDR2 FQGNSA come from the germline V gene. This CDR3 has 16 residues. V lost 1 base, J lost 8 bases, and 5 bases stayed unmatched. This CDR3 reads CASSLGGLAGVYEQFF. In DNA, the CDR3 is TGTGCCAGCAGCTTAGGAGGACTAGCGGGAGTATATGAGCAGTTCTTC.

The gene calls are TRBV15 and TRBJ2-5; the match to TRBD2 covers 10 bases. V lost 4 bases, J lost 7 bases, and 15 bases stayed unmatched. CDR1 is LNHNV, CDR2 YYDKDF, per germline (reference sequence). The CDR3 is made up of 17 amino acids. CDR3 amino acids: CATSKAGGPLFVGTQYF. DNA for the CDR3: TGTGCCACCAGCAAAGCGGGAGGGCCGTTATTTGTCGGGACCCAGTACTTC.

This chain connects TRBV11-2 to TRBJ2-2; 8 positions match TRBD2. CDR1 and CDR2 (germline): SGHAT, FQNNGV. This CDR3 has 16 residues. Unmatched junction bases numbered 11, after V lost 5 bases and J lost 6 bases. This chain's CDR3 is CASSRWTSFVSGELFF. DNA of the CDR3: TGTGCCAGCAGCCGATGGACTAGCTTTGTGTCCGGGGAGCTGTTTTTT. The full variable domain, with the rest looked up from reference TRBV11-2 and TRBJ2-2, is EAGVAQSPRYKIIEKRQSVAFWCNPISGHATLYWYQQILGQGPKLLIQFQNNGVVDDSQLPKDRFSAERLKGVDSTLKIQPAKLEDSAVYLCASSRWTSFVSGELFFGEGSRLTVL.

The chain couples TRBV5-1 to TRBJ1-2; tentative D call: TRBD1 (6 bases). The CDR3 is 15 amino acids. Germline assignment: CDR1 SGHRS and CDR2 YFSETQ. Trimming cost V 2 bases and J 13 bases, with 24 bases left between them. The chain's CDR3 is CASSFGGPPPEISTF. Here the CDR3 DNA reads TGCGCCAGCAGCTTTGGGGGCCCTCCTCCGGAAATAAGCACCTTC.

The chain is built from TRBV11-3 and TRBJ2-3; weak D call: TRBD2 (6 bases). This CDR3 has 15 amino acids. Germline V gives CDR1 SGHNT, CDR2 YENEEA. The V end was cut by 5 bases, the J end by 6 bases, with 18 bases between. The CDR3 spells CASSLLDIAADTQYF. The CDR3 DNA follows: TGTGCCAGCAGCCTGCTTGATATAGCGGCGGATACGCAGTATTTT.